These 3 T cell receptor beta chains came from one sample sequenced in a study of blood T cell repertoires in COVID-19. The assay was immunoSEQ multiplex PCR, and TCRdb's table has in-frame clones only and misses some. Of some 180,000 clones in the sample, around nine tenths are singletons; the top ten hold roughly a sixth. The specimen was peripheral blood. These receptors were obtained from a man aged 45-65 years with COVID-19, enrolled during active disease.

The chain carries TRBV14 and TRBJ1-4; D not certain. CDR3 size: 13 residues. Germline V gene lookup returns CDR1 SGHDN and CDR2 FVKESK. Trimming pared 1 base from V and 8 bases from J, leaving 8 bases between. The CDR3 DNA reads as TGTGCCAGCAGCCAAGGGCCCAACGAAAAACTGTTTTTT. Translated: CASSQGPNEKLFF.

The chain is built from TRBV5-6 and TRBJ2-2, with TRBD2 matching over 9 bases. Germline lookup yields CDR1 SGHDT and CDR2 YYEEEE. The trim removed 0 bases at V and 7 bases at J, leaving 10 bases unmatched. CDR3 length: 17 residues. CDR3 in DNA: TGTGCCAGCAGCTTGGAGATCGGCGGGGGGGCCCTCGGGGAGCTGTTTTTT. Residues: CASSLEIGGGALGELFF.

The rearrangement uses TRBV10-1 and TRBJ1-5; the D gene is possibly TRBD1 (6 bases). Germline CDR1 and CDR2: WNHNN and SYGVQD (reference sequence). V lost 6 bases to trimming and J lost 1 base, with 13 bases between them. The CDR3 has 15 amino acids. This CDR3 reads CASRIWGLSNQPQHF. CDR3 coding DNA: TGCGCCAGCAGGATTTGGGGGCTGAGCAATCAGCCCCAGCATTTT.